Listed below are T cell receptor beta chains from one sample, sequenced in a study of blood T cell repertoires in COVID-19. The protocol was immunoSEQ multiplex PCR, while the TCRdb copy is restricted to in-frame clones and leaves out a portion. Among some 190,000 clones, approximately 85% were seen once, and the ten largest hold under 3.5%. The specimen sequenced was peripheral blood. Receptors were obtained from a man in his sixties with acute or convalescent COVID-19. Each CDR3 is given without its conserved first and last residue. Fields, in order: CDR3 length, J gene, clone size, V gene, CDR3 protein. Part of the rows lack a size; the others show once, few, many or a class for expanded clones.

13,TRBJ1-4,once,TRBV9,ASSVEPGGFEKLF
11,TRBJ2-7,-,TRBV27,ASRLAGAYEQY
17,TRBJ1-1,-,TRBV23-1,ASSHLGARHRGQDTEAF
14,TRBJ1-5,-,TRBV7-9,ASSPRGGGSNQPQH
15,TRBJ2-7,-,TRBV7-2,ASNLRGELAGSYEQY
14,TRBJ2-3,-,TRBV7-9,ASSLGKGLSTDTQY
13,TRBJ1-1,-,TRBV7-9,ASSLLGQGAAEAF
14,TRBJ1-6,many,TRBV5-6,ASSLGADRGRSPLH
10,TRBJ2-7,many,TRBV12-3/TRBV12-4,ASRDRTYEQY
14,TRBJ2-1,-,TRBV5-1,ASSLATSGSYNEQF
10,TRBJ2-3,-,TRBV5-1,ASSFNTDTQY
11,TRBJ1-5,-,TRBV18,ASSPGRNQPQH
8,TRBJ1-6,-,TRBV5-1,ASSRIPYR
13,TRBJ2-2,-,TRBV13,ASSLGPGRTGELF
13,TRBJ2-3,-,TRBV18,ASSRGTGAPDTQY
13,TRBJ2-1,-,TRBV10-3,AISEGQTSYNEQF
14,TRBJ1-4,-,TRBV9,ASSGRQGTINEKLF
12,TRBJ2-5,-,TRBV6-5,ASSYGGVGETQY
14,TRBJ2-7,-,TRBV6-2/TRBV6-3,ASSPEGRGSRDEQY
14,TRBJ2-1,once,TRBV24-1,ATSDRGTGFHNEQF
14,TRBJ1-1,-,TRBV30,AWSRDRGRSNTEAF
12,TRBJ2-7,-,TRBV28,ASKFAGVSYEQY
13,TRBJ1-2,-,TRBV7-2,ASSAQAGWGDGYT
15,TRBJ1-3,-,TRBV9,ASSPAGQGVPGNTIY
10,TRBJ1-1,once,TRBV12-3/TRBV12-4,TNRRGYTEAF
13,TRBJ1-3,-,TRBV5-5,ASSLSAGAGNTIY
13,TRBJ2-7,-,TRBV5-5,ASSWGSTGSYEQY
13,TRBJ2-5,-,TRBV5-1,ASSLGRDKQETQY
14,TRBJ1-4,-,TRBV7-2,ASSLAARVANEKLF
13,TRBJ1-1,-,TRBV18,ASSPPMGQGAEAF
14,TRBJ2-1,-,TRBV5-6,ASSPPPGQGRYEQF
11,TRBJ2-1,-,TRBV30,AWRASGTPEQF